The 29 T cell receptor beta chains presented below share a single source sample, sequenced in a study of CD8 T cells in Susac syndrome. RNA totalling roughly 0.45 to 1 ug underwent reverse transcription with random hexamers. TCRdb reprocessed the immunoSEQ multiplex PCR reads with MiXCR, giving one entry per CDR3 protein. The sample includes about 200,000 distinct CDR3 sequences, 80% to 95% seen only once; the top ten take approximately 0.13%. Sequencing was carried out using CD8+ T cells from PBMCs. These receptors were collected from a human donor with multiple sclerosis.

The DNA of the CDR3 is TGTGCCAGCAGTGTTTCGGTAACTAGGGCCAACGTCCTGACTTTC. It yields the protein CASSVSVTRANVLTF. This chain uses TRBV2 with TRBJ2-6; D gene unclear. With 4 bases removed from V and 5 bases from J, the gap between germline ends came to 12 bases. The CDR3 has 15 residues. Germline V gene lookup returns CDR1 SNHLY and CDR2 FYNNEI.

J is TRBJ2-1 and V is TRBV4-1; 8 bases are a match to TRBD2. J gave up 4 bases and V 1 base, and 9 bases lay outside the gene matches. The CDR3 length is 17 residues. Germline CDR1 is MGHRA and CDR2 is YSYEKL. This CDR3 reads CASSQVGAGESYNEQFF. The CDR3 DNA sequence: TGCGCCAGCAGCCAAGTGGGAGCGGGAGAGTCTTACAATGAGCAGTTCTTC.

The chain recombines TRBV12-3 or TRBV12-4 with TRBJ2-3; D perhaps matches TRBD2 (6 bases). CDR3 length: 17 amino acids. The ends were cut back, 6 bases at V and 1 base at J, with 20 bases in the middle. The CDR3 DNA sequence: TGTGCCAGCAGAGTTATCCCTGACACGGGGGGCACAGATACGCAGTATTTT. This translates into CASRVIPDTGGTDTQYF.

The chain carries TRBV2 and TRBJ2-2; either TRBD1 or TRBD2 may fit D (7 bases each). Per germline, CDR1 SNHLY and CDR2 FYNNEI. The V end was cut by 6 bases, the J end by 4 bases, with 18 bases between. The CDR3 spans 16 residues. CDR3 amino acids: CASSAYRGGGTGELFF. The CDR3 nucleotides are TGTGCCAGCAGCGCCTACAGGGGAGGGGGCACCGGGGAGCTGTTTTTT.

V is TRBV30 and J is TRBJ1-6; D gene ambiguous. CDR3 length: 16 amino acids. Germline V gene data show CDR1 as GTSNPN and CDR2 as SVGIG (reference sequence). Trimming took off 2 bases at V and 7 bases at J, with 18 bases between the two ends. Here the CDR3 reads CAWSPLHPGTNSPLHF. The CDR3 DNA follows: TGTGCCTGGAGTCCCCTCCATCCAGGAACCAATTCACCCCTCCACTTT. Full variable domain (missing parts from reference TRBV30 and TRBJ1-6): SQTIHQWPATLVQPVGSPLSLECTVEGTSNPNLYWYRQAAGRGLQLLFYSVGIGQISSEVPQNLSASRPQDRQFILSSKKLLLSDSGFYLCAWSPLHPGTNSPLHFGNGTRLTVT.

There are a few counts of this clonotype. This chain's CDR3 is CAISPKGLRGDTQYF. In DNA, the CDR3 is TGCGCCATCTCACCCAAGGGACTTAGAGGAGATACGCAGTATTTT. The chain uses TRBV5-1 and TRBJ2-3, with a weak D call TRBD2 (6 bases). Trimming took 9 bases from V and 5 from J, leaving 22 bases between them. Germline loops: CDR1 SGHRS, CDR2 YFSETQ. CDR3 length equals 15 residues.

The gene calls are TRBV4-3 and TRBJ1-1; 9 bases align to TRBD1. CDR3 length equals 15 residues. In germline, CDR1 is LGHNA, CDR2 YSLEER. Trimming at V came to 0 bases and at J to 4 bases, leaving 3 bases not matched to a gene. The DNA for the CDR3 is TGCGCCAGCAGCCAAGATCCGACAGGGGGCACTGAAGCTTTCTTT. This codes for CASSQDPTGGTEAFF.

The chain carries TRBV5-6 and TRBJ2-1, with TRBD2 identical over 8 bases. Per germline, CDR1 SGHDT and CDR2 YYEEEE. V was clipped by 2 bases and J by 4 bases; unmatched bases: 5. This CDR3 region has 15 residues. The CDR3 protein is CASSFSGELYNEQFF. The DNA of the CDR3 is TGTGCCAGCAGCTTTAGCGGGGAACTTTACAATGAGCAGTTCTTC. The whole variable domain, remainder taken from reference TRBV5-6 and TRBJ2-1, is DAGVTQSPTHLIKTRGQQVTLRCSPKSGHDTVSWYQQALGQGPQFIFQYYEEEERQRGNFPDRFSGHQFPNYSSELNVNALLLGDSALYLCASSFSGELYNEQFFGPGTRLTVL.

The rearrangement links TRBV18 to TRBJ2-7; D uncertain. V was cut by 3 bases and J by 4 bases, with 10 bases left in between. The CDR3 length is 13 residues. Germline-derived CDR1 and CDR2 are KGHSH and LQKENI. The chain's CDR3 is CASSPSPLYEQYF. The CDR3 nucleotides read TGTGCCAGCTCACCCTCCCCATTGTACGAGCAGTACTTC.

The DNA for the CDR3 is TGTGCCAGCAGCGGACGGACCGGGGCCATATATTTT. This encodes CASSGRTGAIYF. The V gene is TRBV9, the J gene TRBJ1-3; D gene ambiguous. The CDR3 extends over 12 amino acids. The germline V and J ends were trimmed by 3 bases and 11 bases, with 12 bases remaining between them. In germline, CDR1 is SGDLS, CDR2 YYNGEE.

This clonotype was seen once. The chain combines TRBV18 with TRBJ2-1; TRBD1 agrees at 10 bases. J was trimmed by 0 bases and V by 3 bases; bases with no gene match: 8. The CDR3 sequence is 18 residues long. CDR1 is KGHSH, CDR2 LQKENI, per germline. CDR3 nucleotides: TGTGCCAGCTCACCCGGACCCGGGACAGGGGTCTCCTACAATGAGCAGTTCTTC. This translates into CASSPGPGTGVSYNEQFF.

This clonotype was seen only once. The genes are TRBV9 and TRBJ2-2, with 8 bases identical to TRBD2. In germline, CDR1 is SGDLS, CDR2 YYNGEE. J was trimmed by 7 bases and V by 5 bases; bases with no gene match: 1. CDR3 size: 12 residues. The CDR3 DNA is TGTGCCAGCAGAGGGACTAGCGGGGAGCTGTTTTTT. Encoded protein: CASRGTSGELFF.

The chain combines TRBV9 with TRBJ2-3; TRBD2 aligns across 13 bases. This CDR3 has 20 amino acids. Unmatched junction bases numbered 16, after V lost 4 bases and J lost 2 bases. The V gene's germline CDR1 is SGDLS and CDR2 YYNGEE. Written as DNA, the CDR3 is TGTGCCAGCAGCCTTCGGACTAGCGGGGGACCGGTGGGGTACACAGATACGCAGTATTTT. Protein: CASSLRTSGGPVGYTDTQYF.

This clonotype was recorded once. V and J are TRBV5-4 and TRBJ1-1, with D possibly matching TRBD1 (5 bases). Germline V gives CDR1 SGHNT, CDR2 YYREEE (reference sequence). V was clipped by 4 bases and J by 8 bases, with 12 bases between them. This CDR3 has 12 amino acids. The CDR3 sequence: CASSVMEGEAFF. The CDR3 DNA reads TGTGCCAGCAGCGTCATGGAGGGGGAAGCTTTCTTT.

The genes are TRBV27 and TRBJ2-7; 7 positions match TRBD1. V lost 6 bases and J lost 4; bases outside the gene matches: 12. The CDR3 consists of 15 residues. Per germline, CDR1 MNHEY and CDR2 SMNVEV (reference sequence). The CDR3 spells CASRNLGQALYEQYF. The CDR3 DNA is TGTGCCAGCAGGAACTTAGGACAGGCCCTATACGAGCAGTACTTC.

The V gene is TRBV27, the J gene TRBJ1-2; 7 positions match TRBD1. The CDR3 sequence is 15 residues long. Trimming cost V 6 bases and J 4 bases; bases outside gene matches: 11. Germline lookup yields CDR1 MNHEY and CDR2 SMNVEV (reference sequence). This CDR3 is CASSQYSGTAYGYTF. The CDR3 nucleotides are TGTGCCAGCAGCCAATATTCCGGGACAGCCTATGGCTACACCTTC.

The rearrangement joins TRBV6-6 to TRBJ2-7; unclear D gene. Germline values: CDR1 MNHNY, CDR2 SVGAGI (reference sequence). The V and J ends lost 0 bases and 5 bases respectively, with 8 bases between them. CDR3 size: 13 residues. The chain's CDR3 is CASSYSRPHEQYF. The DNA of the CDR3 is TGTGCCAGCAGTTACTCTCGGCCCCACGAGCAGTACTTC.

The CDR3 region is CASSGRGNEQFF. DNA for the CDR3: TGTGCCAGCAGCGGAAGGGGTAATGAGCAGTTCTTC. This chain joins TRBV9 and TRBJ2-1, with D possibly TRBD1 on 5 matching bases. The ends were cut back, 3 bases at V and 7 bases at J, with 8 bases in the middle. The germline V gene encodes CDR1 SGDLS and CDR2 YYNGEE. This CDR3 is built from 12 residues.

The rearrangement joins TRBV6-1 to TRBJ2-1; 16 bases line up with TRBD2. The ends lost 8 bases at V and 0 bases at J; junction bases unmatched: 7. Germline CDR1 is MNHNS and CDR2 is SASEGT. CDR3 length: 18 residues. CDR3 sequence: CASWGLAGGASSYNEQFF. The DNA for the CDR3 is TGTGCCAGCTGGGGACTAGCGGGGGGGGCTAGCTCCTACAATGAGCAGTTCTTC.

This chain connects TRBV7-9 to TRBJ2-3, with D possibly matching TRBD2 (5 bases). In germline, CDR1 is SEHNR, CDR2 FQNEAQ (reference sequence). CDR3 length: 15 residues. Trimming left V 10 bases short and J 0 bases short, with 17 bases between. The CDR3 reads CATSLGGFSTDTQYF. CDR3 sequence (DNA): TGTGCCACATCGCTAGGAGGTTTTAGCACAGATACGCAGTATTTT.

The chain employs TRBV7-2 and TRBJ1-3; D is unresolved. This CDR3 has 15 amino acids. The germline V gene encodes CDR1 SGHTA and CDR2 FQGNSA. Trimming removed 5 bases at V and 2 bases at J, with 13 bases between. The CDR3 region is CASSPQLGAGNTIYF. CDR3 sequence (DNA): TGTGCCAGCAGCCCGCAGCTAGGCGCTGGAAACACCATATATTTT.

A single count supports this clonotype. The J gene is TRBJ1-2, the V gene TRBV29-1; 8 bases fit TRBD1. This CDR3 comprises 13 residues. CDR1 and CDR2 (germline): SQVTM, ANQGSEA. With V trimmed by 8 bases and J by 6 bases, 11 bases remained unmatched. The CDR3 is CSSDRGGGHGYTF. The CDR3 bases are TGCAGCTCAGACAGGGGAGGAGGGCATGGCTACACCTTC.

The CDR3 reads CASSDVVGGTDTQYF. CDR3 nucleotides: TGTGCCAGCAGCGACGTTGTCGGGGGGACAGATACGCAGTATTTT. This chain joins TRBV5-4 and TRBJ2-3, with 7 bases lining up with TRBD2. Germline V gene sequence: CDR1 SGHNT, CDR2 YYREEE (reference sequence). The J segment lost 3 bases and the V segment lost 4 bases, leaving 8 bases of the junction unmatched. CDR3 length equals 15 residues.

The rearrangement links TRBV2 to TRBJ1-2, with D tentatively TRBD1 (5 bases). The CDR3 runs 15 residues. Germline assignment: CDR1 SNHLY and CDR2 FYNNEI. V was trimmed by 8 bases and J by 5 bases, leaving 21 bases between them. CDR3 region: CASFWTTGGDYGYTF. The CDR3 DNA reads TGTGCCAGCTTCTGGACGACGGGGGGAGATTATGGCTACACCTTC.

This sequence joins TRBV27 and TRBJ2-3, with TRBD2 matching 12 bases. Germline V gene data show CDR1 as MNHEY and CDR2 as SMNVEV (reference sequence). The junction had 8 bases not matched to a gene; V was cut back by 2 bases and J by 8 bases. There are 16 residues in the CDR3. CDR3 sequence (DNA): TGTGCCAGCAGTTTAGTAGCTAGCGGGGGGGCGGTTACGCAGTATTTT. This gives the protein CASSLVASGGAVTQYF.

This clonotype appeared a single time. This chain connects TRBV6-5 to TRBJ1-4; D may be TRBD1 (6 bases). V lost 0 bases to trimming and J lost 0 bases, with 17 bases between them. This CDR3 is built from 19 residues. The germline gives CDR1 MNHEY, CDR2 SVGAGI. CDR3 DNA sequence: TGTGCCAGCAGTTACTCGAAGGGGGGGGTCGGGACAACTAATGAAAAACTGTTTTTT. It encodes CASSYSKGGVGTTNEKLFF.

This sequence joins TRBV19 and TRBJ1-5; 9 positions match TRBD1. Unmatched junction bases numbered 3, after V lost 4 bases and J lost 2 bases. The CDR3 sequence is 15 residues long. Germline lookup yields CDR1 LNHDA and CDR2 SQIVND (reference sequence). The CDR3 sequence: CASSTTGGGNQPQHF. CDR3 in DNA: TGTGCCAGTAGTACTACAGGGGGCGGCAATCAGCCCCAGCATTTT.

The chain recombines TRBV9 with TRBJ2-3; the D gene is possibly TRBD2 (6 bases). CDR1 is SGDLS, CDR2 YYNGEE, per germline. This CDR3 has 17 amino acids. V shed 0 bases and J shed 6 bases, with 20 bases lying between them. CDR3 amino acids: CASSVVGRRDRWDTQYF. The CDR3 nucleotides read TGTGCCAGCAGCGTAGTGGGAAGGCGGGACCGCTGGGATACGCAGTATTTT.

The chain is built from TRBV5-6 and TRBJ1-2; 8 bases agree with TRBD1. The J segment lost 7 bases and the V segment lost 0 bases, leaving 5 bases of the junction unmatched. Germline V gene lookup returns CDR1 SGHDT and CDR2 YYEEEE. CDR3 length: 14 residues. The CDR3 region has the DNA TGTGCCAGCAGCTTGGTGCAGGGGGCCGGTGGCTACACCTTC. Protein sequence: CASSLVQGAGGYTF.